This entry lists 27 T cell receptor beta chains sequenced from one sample in a study of OX40 agonist ivuxolimab in advanced cancers. The assay was immunoSEQ multiplex PCR, and TCRdb's table has in-frame clones only and misses some. The table lists fewer than 90,000 clones, about 91% of them singletons. This specimen consisted of CD4+ or CD8+ T cells sorted from blood, obtained in a trial of the OX40 agonist ivuxolimab. The receptors were gathered from an adult with an advanced solid tumor such as melanoma, head and neck, liver or kidney cancer.

The J gene is TRBJ2-7, the V gene TRBV28; no firm D call. The V end lost 2 bases, the J end lost 5 bases, and 4 bases lay between the germline ends. This CDR3 comprises 11 residues. Germline V gene lookup returns CDR1 MDHEN and CDR2 SYDVKM. CDR3 coding DNA: TGTGCCAGCAGTTTAATTAACGAGCAGTACTTC. It specifies CASSLINEQYF. Combining the CDR3 with reference TRBV28 and TRBJ2-7 gives the whole variable domain DVKVTQSSRYLVKRTGEKVFLECVQDMDHENMFWYRQDPGLGLRLIYFSYDVKMKEKGDIPEGYSVSREKKERFSLILESASTNQTSMYLCASSLINEQYFGPGTRLTVT.

The chain carries TRBV2 and TRBJ2-7; D is perhaps TRBD1 or TRBD2 (5 bases each). Germline CDR1 is SNHLY and CDR2 is FYNNEI. The CDR3 covers 13 residues. V gave up 8 bases and J gave up 2 bases, with 13 bases separating them. Written as DNA, the CDR3 is TGTGCCAGCGGGGCTAGCAGAACCTACGAGCAGTACTTC. This codes for CASGASRTYEQYF.

The table lists this clone with a few counts. The gene calls are TRBV4-3 and TRBJ1-5, with D possibly matching TRBD1 (5 bases). The CDR3 length is 17 residues. V gave up 1 base and J gave up 2 bases, with 15 bases separating them. Germline V gene data show CDR1 as LGHNA and CDR2 as YSLEER. The CDR3 is CASSQVAGTRGNQPQHF. The CDR3 bases are TGCGCCAGCAGCCAAGTTGCAGGGACGAGAGGCAATCAGCCCCAGCATTTT.

This chain connects TRBV4-1 to TRBJ2-3; D remains ambiguous. Trimming stripped 1 base from V and 0 bases from J, with 5 bases between. Germline loops: CDR1 MGHRA, CDR2 YSYEKL. The CDR3 length is 14 residues. The CDR3 protein is CASSQGRSTDTQYF. DNA for the CDR3: TGCGCCAGCAGCCAAGGACGAAGCACAGATACGCAGTATTTT.

CDR3 sequence: CASSAGGGWNTEAFF. The CDR3 bases are TGTGCCAGCAGTGCCGGCGGCGGGTGGAACACTGAAGCTTTCTTT. The chain has TRBV2 and TRBJ1-1; D is ambiguous. The CDR3 sequence is 15 residues long. Trimming removed 4 bases from V and 1 base from J, with 13 bases in between. CDR1 is SNHLY, CDR2 FYNNEI, per germline.

The chain employs TRBV11-2 and TRBJ1-1, with TRBD1 identical over 10 bases. CDR3 length equals 15 residues. Germline values: CDR1 SGHAT, CDR2 FQNNGV. V lost 5 bases, J lost 10 bases, and 13 bases stayed unmatched. The CDR3 nucleotides read TGTGCCAGCAGCCCCCGGGACAGGGGAAGGCGGGGAGCTTTCTTT. It translates to CASSPRDRGRRGAFF.

This clone was recorded only once. The rearrangement uses TRBV11-2 and TRBJ2-5; the match to TRBD1 covers 11 bases. The germline V gene has CDR1 SGHAT and CDR2 FQNNGV. The CDR3 extends over 15 amino acids. The V gene end was trimmed by 3 bases and the J gene end by 6 bases; junction bases not matched to a gene: 6. The CDR3 here is CASSFRTGGGKTQYF. Written as DNA, the CDR3 is TGTGCCAGCAGCTTCCGGACAGGGGGCGGAAAGACCCAGTACTTC.

The J gene is TRBJ1-2, the V gene TRBV5-1, with 10 positions matching TRBD1. This CDR3 spans 18 amino acids. Germline V lookup: CDR1 SGHRS, CDR2 YFSETQ. With 0 bases clipped from V and 6 bases from J, the junction kept 14 bases outside the gene matches. CDR3 sequence reads: CASSLADRTGGGIDGYTF. The CDR3 bases are TGCGCCAGCAGCTTGGCCGATAGGACAGGGGGAGGTATCGATGGCTACACCTTC.

This chain uses TRBV28 with TRBJ2-3; D uncertain. The length of the CDR3 is 12 residues. CDR1 is MDHEN, CDR2 SYDVKM, per germline. V lost 6 bases and J lost 0, with 4 bases in between. The CDR3 sequence: CASRTSTDTQYF. In DNA, the CDR3 is TGTGCCAGCAGAACTAGCACAGATACGCAGTATTTT. The full variable domain, its missing parts supplied by reference TRBV28 and TRBJ2-3, is DVKVTQSSRYLVKRTGEKVFLECVQDMDHENMFWYRQDPGLGLRLIYFSYDVKMKEKGDIPEGYSVSREKKERFSLILESASTNQTSMYLCASRTSTDTQYFGPGTRLTVL.

The J gene is TRBJ2-1, the V gene TRBV6-4, with 7 bases identical to TRBD2. V lost 6 bases and J lost 6; bases outside the gene matches: 8. The CDR3 spans 14 residues. Germline lookup yields CDR1 MRHNA and CDR2 SNTAGT. CDR3 amino acids: CASSLSGTTNEQFF. The CDR3 nucleotides read TGTGCCAGCAGCCTCTCCGGGACTACCAATGAGCAGTTCTTC.

This clone came up once. V is TRBV5-4 and J is TRBJ1-1; 7 bases are a match to TRBD1. CDR3 length equals 15 residues. The germline V gene encodes CDR1 SGHNT and CDR2 YYREEE (reference sequence). The V and J ends lost 0 bases and 1 base, in that order; junction bases with no gene match: 3. The CDR3 loop is CASSLEGGRNTEAFF. The CDR3 DNA follows: TGTGCCAGCAGCTTGGAAGGGGGCAGGAACACTGAAGCTTTCTTT.

This chain links TRBV2 with TRBJ1-3; tentative D call: TRBD1 (6 bases). In germline, CDR1 is SNHLY, CDR2 FYNNEI. The CDR3 is 14 residues long. Deletions cut 6 bases from V and 2 bases from J, with 11 bases between. The CDR3 DNA follows: TGTGCCAGCAGACTCAGGGGTACTGGAAACACCATATATTTT. Protein product: CASRLRGTGNTIYF. Filled out from reference TRBV2 and TRBJ1-3, the complete variable domain reads EPEVTQTPSHQVTQMGQEVILRCVPISNHLYFYWYRQILGQKVEFLVSFYNNEISEKSEIFDDQFSVERPDGSNFTLKIRSTKLEDSAMYFCASRLRGTGNTIYFGEGSWLTVV.

This clone appeared a few times. The rearrangement uses TRBV13 and TRBJ1-6, with D hard to call. Trimming took off 0 bases at V and 10 bases at J, with 7 bases between the two ends. The CDR3 spans 13 residues. Looked up from germline, CDR1 is PRHDT and CDR2 is FYEKMQ (reference sequence). As DNA, the CDR3 is TGTGCCAGCAGCTTAGGACCTGGATCACCCCTCCACTTT. This translates into CASSLGPGSPLHF.

The chain is built from TRBV6-5 and TRBJ2-2, with D maybe TRBD1 (7 bases). The CDR3 runs to 13 residues. V lost 6 bases to trimming and J lost 6 bases, with 11 bases between them. Germline V gene data show CDR1 as MNHEY and CDR2 as SVGAGI. The CDR3 region is CASSFRGAGELFF. For the CDR3, the DNA is TGTGCCAGCAGCTTCAGGGGGGCCGGGGAGCTGTTTTTT.

Notes on this clone: Other DNA sequences from this sample encode an identical CDR3 as well. The V gene is TRBV7-3, the J gene TRBJ1-1; D is unclear. CDR1 and CDR2 from the germline V gene are SGHTA and FQGTGA. The ends were cut back, 1 base at V and 2 bases at J, with 5 bases in the middle. The CDR3 consists of 13 residues. In DNA form, the CDR3 reads TGTGCCAGCAGCTTAAGCGGCAACACTGAAGCTTTCTTT. Translating it yields CASSLSGNTEAFF. The entire variable domain, with the rest obtained from reference TRBV7-3 and TRBJ1-1, is as follows: GAGVSQTPSNKVTEKGKYVELRCDPISGHTALYWYRQSLGQGPEFLIYFQGTGAADDSGLPNDRFFAVRPEGSVSTLKIQRTERGDSAVYLCASSLSGNTEAFFGQGTRLTVV.

V usage is TRBV29-1 and J usage is TRBJ1-2, with 7 bases that match TRBD1. Germline-derived CDR1 and CDR2 are SQVTM and ANQGSEA. The CDR3 covers 14 residues. The trim removed 2 bases at V and 7 bases at J, leaving 10 bases unmatched. This CDR3 reads CSVEIYRGTGGYTF. The CDR3 bases are TGCAGCGTTGAAATTTACAGGGGAACCGGTGGCTACACCTTC.

This chain joins TRBV6-6 and TRBJ2-3; 10 bases match TRBD2. Germline trimming cut 6 bases from V and 6 bases from J; bases unmatched to any gene: 9. CDR3 length: 15 residues. Germline V CDR1 and CDR2: MNHNY, SVGAGI (reference sequence). CDR3: CASSDLAGVVDTQYF. Here the CDR3 DNA reads TGTGCCAGCAGCGACCTAGCGGGAGTGGTTGATACGCAGTATTTT.

The chain couples TRBV7-2 to TRBJ2-7; no clear D gene. The CDR3 has 14 amino acids. In germline, CDR1 is SGHTA, CDR2 FQGNSA. With 5 bases removed from V and 0 bases from J, the gap between germline ends came to 11 bases. CDR3 bases: TGTGCCAGCAGCCCTAATCCCTTCTCCTACGAGCAGTACTTC. As protein: CASSPNPFSYEQYF.

The J gene is TRBJ1-1, the V gene TRBV4-1; the D gene is possibly TRBD1 (6 bases). The germline V gene encodes CDR1 MGHRA and CDR2 YSYEKL. The V end lost 2 bases, the J end lost 4 bases, and 14 bases lay between the germline ends. The CDR3 is 15 residues long. CDR3 in amino acids: CASSQNKQGGTEAFF. CDR3 sequence (DNA): TGCGCCAGCAGCCAAAATAAACAGGGTGGCACTGAAGCTTTCTTT.

The chain joins TRBV11-1 to TRBJ1-2, with a possible D match to TRBD1 (5 bases). CDR1 is SGHAT and CDR2 is FQDESV in the germline V gene (reference sequence). Trimming took off 5 bases at V and 4 bases at J, with 17 bases between the two ends. This CDR3 has 15 residues. CDR3 bases: TGTGCCAGCAGCCCTGAAGGGGCGCGGAGCTATGGCTACACCTTC. Translating gives CASSPEGARSYGYTF. The whole variable domain, filled in from reference TRBV11-1 and TRBJ1-2, reads EAEVAQSPRYKITEKSQAVAFWCDPISGHATLYWYRQILGQGPELLVQFQDESVVDDSQLPKDRFSAERLKGVDSTLKIQPAELGDSAMYLCASSPEGARSYGYTFGSGTRLTVV.

V is TRBV6-6 and J is TRBJ1-4; D not certain. The V end was cut by 9 bases, the J end by 8 bases, with 10 bases between. There are 11 residues in the CDR3. Looked up from germline, CDR1 is MNHNY and CDR2 is SVGAGI (reference sequence). The CDR3 is CARDREEKLFF. DNA of the CDR3: TGTGCCAGAGATCGCGAGGAAAAACTGTTTTTT.

The rearrangement links TRBV5-4 to TRBJ2-1; 10 bases map to TRBD2. The CDR3 runs 14 residues. In germline, CDR1 is SGHNT, CDR2 YYREEE (reference sequence). V trimming: 9 bases; J trimming: 2 bases; junction bases outside the gene matches: 5. The CDR3 coding sequence is TGTGCCACCAGGGGGACTAGCGCCTACAATGAGCAGTTCTTC. Translation gives CATRGTSAYNEQFF.

In nucleotides, the CDR3 is TGTGCCAGCAGTTTTACTGTTTATTGGACAGCGAATTCACCCCTCCACTTT. Its protein is CASSFTVYWTANSPLHF. This chain joins TRBV28 and TRBJ1-6; perhaps TRBD1 as D (6 bases). V was pared by 3 bases and J by 7 bases, with 19 bases between. This CDR3 is 17 amino acids long. Germline loops: CDR1 MDHEN, CDR2 SYDVKM.

The V gene is TRBV11-2, the J gene TRBJ1-3; D remains unclear. CDR1 is SGHAT, CDR2 FQNNGV, per germline. This CDR3 spans 13 amino acids. Trimming took off 5 bases at V and 8 bases at J, with 13 bases between the two ends. The CDR3 reads CASSMDAGDTIYF. CDR3 DNA sequence: TGTGCCAGCAGCATGGACGCCGGGGACACCATATATTTT.

The chain uses TRBV5-1 and TRBJ2-5, with D maybe TRBD1 (5 bases). Between the trimmed V and J ends, which lost 3 bases and 5 bases, there was a span of 14 bases. Germline CDR1 is SGHRS and CDR2 is YFSETQ. The CDR3 consists of 14 residues. The DNA for the CDR3 is TGCGCCAGCAGCTACAGTCGCGACAGCGAGACCCAGTACTTC. This translates into CASSYSRDSETQYF.

The rearrangement joins TRBV18 to TRBJ1-2; D is unresolved. Germline assignment: CDR1 KGHSH and CDR2 LQKENI. The CDR3 is 14 residues long. Trimming took 5 bases from V and 2 from J, leaving 12 bases between them. CDR3 coding DNA: TGTGCCAGCTCAGGCACACGGCAAAACTATGGCTACACCTTC. Encoded protein: CASSGTRQNYGYTF.

V and J are TRBV28 and TRBJ1-5, with 8 bases that match TRBD1. Per the germline V gene, CDR1 is MDHEN and CDR2 is SYDVKM. The CDR3 totals 16 residues. Trimming took 5 bases from V and 0 from J; bases not matched to a gene: 6. CDR3 sequence: CASSSDRGSSNQPQHF. The CDR3 DNA sequence: TGTGCCAGCAGTAGCGACAGGGGAAGTAGCAATCAGCCCCAGCATTTT.